The 28 T cell receptor beta chains listed next were all sequenced from one sample in a study of T cell responses to AZD1222 COVID-19 vaccine. The data were produced by immunoSEQ multiplex PCR, yet TCRdb's version contains in-frame clones alone and is incomplete. The sample holds approximately 150,000 clones, 94% seen once. Material: peripheral blood, obtained 28 days after the second AZD1222 dose. The source of these receptors is an adult who received the AZD1222 COVID-19 vaccine.

The chain uses TRBV12-2 and TRBJ2-7; the D call of TRBD2 is as the table states it, not checked on the DNA. TRBV12-2 is a recognized pseudogene. The CDR3 extends over 13 amino acids. The CDR3 region has the DNA TGTGCAAGTCGCTTAGTGAAGCGGACGACGCAGTACTTC. It codes for CASRLVKRTTQYF.

DNA for the CDR3: TGTGCCAGCAGCCCCGGACAGGGGATGGATGGTGAAAAACTGTTTTTT. Its protein product is CASSPGQGMDGEKLFF. The chain links TRBV4-2 to TRBJ1-4; 9 bases match TRBD1. The V gene's germline CDR1 is LGHNA and CDR2 YNFKEQ. With 4 bases clipped from V and 7 bases from J, the junction kept 10 bases outside the gene matches. CDR3 length: 16 amino acids.

This rearrangement joins TRBV21-1 to TRBJ2-1; the tabulated D call, TRBD2, remains unverified against the DNA. TRBV21-1 is marked as a pseudogene. This CDR3 contains 17 residues. CDR3 coding DNA: TGTGCCAGCAGCAAAGCAGGAGCGGGACCTACTTACAATGAGCAGTTCTTC. Its protein is CASSKAGAGPTYNEQFF.

This chain connects TRBV6-5 to TRBJ1-5; D is unresolved. CDR1 is MNHEY and CDR2 is SVGAGI in the germline V gene. V was cut by 2 bases and J by 5 bases, with 7 bases left in between. The CDR3 extends over 13 amino acids. CDR3 in amino acids: CASSYGSYQPQHF. The CDR3 DNA sequence: TGTGCCAGCAGTTACGGTAGTTATCAGCCCCAGCATTTT.

The rearrangement joins TRBV19 to TRBJ1-1; TRBD1 matches 8 bases. The V gene's germline CDR1 is LNHDA and CDR2 SQIVND (reference sequence). The CDR3 runs to 14 residues. The trim removed 8 bases at V and 6 bases at J, leaving 11 bases unmatched. The CDR3 nucleotides are TGTGCCAGTTGTCCGGGACAGGTGACCGCTGAAGCTTTCTTT. Protein: CASCPGQVTAEAFF.

The gene calls are TRBV5-8 and TRBJ2-7, with D possibly being TRBD2 (7 bases). The germline CDR1 and CDR2 sequences are SGHTS and YDEGEE. The CDR3 extends over 15 amino acids. Trimming took off 3 bases at V and 3 bases at J, with 16 bases between the two ends. Here the CDR3 reads CASSSGGTPVYEQYF. The CDR3 region has the DNA TGTGCCAGCAGCTCCGGGGGGACACCTGTCTACGAGCAGTACTTC.

The chain uses TRBV6-6 and TRBJ2-1, with 11 bases fitting TRBD2. Trimming took 5 bases from V and 5 from J; bases not matched to a gene: 11. The CDR3 sequence is 17 residues long. Germline V gene data show CDR1 as MNHNY and CDR2 as SVGAGI (reference sequence). CDR3 region: CASSPTTSGNPHNEQFF. CDR3 sequence (DNA): TGTGCCAGCAGTCCAACGACTAGCGGGAATCCCCACAATGAGCAGTTCTTC.

There are a few counts of this clone. The J gene is TRBJ1-5, the V gene TRBV18; 8 bases agree with TRBD1. The germline gives CDR1 KGHSH, CDR2 LQKENI. The CDR3 is 14 residues long. V lost 3 bases and J lost 7; bases outside the gene matches: 5. The CDR3 DNA reads TGTGCCAGCTCACCCCAGGGGGCCGAACAGCCCCAGCATTTT. Protein: CASSPQGAEQPQHF. The full variable domain, in which reference TRBV18 and TRBJ1-5 provide the parts outside the CDR3, is NAGVMQNPRHLVRRRGQEARLRCSPMKGHSHVYWYRQLPEEGLKFMVYLQKENIIDESGMPKERFSAEFPKEGPSILRIQQVVRGDSAAYFCASSPQGAEQPQHFGDGTRLSIL.

The J gene is TRBJ1-5, the V gene TRBV2; D is unresolved. CDR3 length: 15 residues. The germline V gene has CDR1 SNHLY and CDR2 FYNNEI. Trimming cost V 6 bases and J 4 bases, with 16 bases left between them. In DNA form, the CDR3 reads TGTGCCAGCAGACCCGACGGTTCGGGGAATCAGCCCCAGCATTTT. Amino acids: CASRPDGSGNQPQHF.

The chain joins TRBV6-2 or TRBV6-3 to TRBJ2-5; 7 bases fit TRBD2. Trimming took 5 bases from V and 5 from J; bases not matched to a gene: 11. CDR1 is MNHEY, CDR2 SVGEGT, per germline. The length of the CDR3 is 15 residues. This CDR3 is CASSAGVSFVETQYF. Here the CDR3 DNA reads TGTGCCAGCAGTGCGGGGGTATCGTTTGTGGAGACCCAGTACTTC.

The chain couples TRBV10-3 to TRBJ2-7; no reliable D call. CDR1 is ENHRY, CDR2 SYGVKD, per germline. The V gene lost 0 bases and the J gene lost 8 bases, with 8 bases spanning the gap. CDR3 length: 12 amino acids. CDR3 sequence (DNA): TGTGCCATCAGTGAGTCGTGGAACAAGCAGTACTTC. Protein: CAISESWNKQYF.

The chain joins TRBV30 to TRBJ1-1; unclear D gene. Deletions cut 7 bases from V and 4 bases from J, with 13 bases between. Germline V gene sequence: CDR1 GTSNPN, CDR2 SVGIG (reference sequence). The CDR3 spans 12 residues. The CDR3 sequence is CALCSGGTEAFF. The CDR3 DNA follows: TGTGCCTTATGCTCTGGTGGCACTGAAGCTTTCTTT.

Written as DNA, the CDR3 is TGCGCCAGCAGCTTGGCCGTGGGCTATGGCTACACCTTC. Protein: CASSLAVGYGYTF. This chain uses TRBV5-1 with TRBJ1-2, with D unclear. Per the germline V gene, CDR1 is SGHRS and CDR2 is YFSETQ. V was pared by 0 bases and J by 4 bases, with 7 bases between. The CDR3 contains 13 residues. Full variable domain (outside the CDR3, taken from reference TRBV5-1 and TRBJ1-2): KAGVTQTPRYLIKTRGQQVTLSCSPISGHRSVSWYQQTPGQGLQFLFEYFSETQRNKGNFPGRFSGRQFSNSRSEMNVSTLELGDSALYLCASSLAVGYGYTFGSGTRLTVV.

This rearrangement joins TRBV7-8 to TRBJ1-2; 8 bases are shared with TRBD1. Trimming removed 5 bases from V and 7 bases from J; junction bases left unmatched: 15. The CDR3 runs to 16 residues. Looked up from germline, CDR1 is SGHVS and CDR2 is FQNEAQ. CDR3 DNA: TGTGCCAGCAGCCAAGAAAGACAGGGGCGAGGATCTGGCTACACCTTC. It translates to CASSQERQGRGSGYTF.

V is TRBV4-1 and J is TRBJ1-5, with D possibly TRBD1 on 5 matching bases. The CDR3 sequence is 15 residues long. The V end lost 0 bases, the J end lost 7 bases, and 13 bases lay between the germline ends. The germline V gene encodes CDR1 MGHRA and CDR2 YSYEKL. CDR3 in DNA: TGCGCCAGCAGCCAAGACAGGGTGGGCGGGCAGCCCCAGCATTTT. This gives the protein CASSQDRVGGQPQHF.

The J gene is TRBJ1-1, the V gene TRBV24-1, with 11 positions matching TRBD1. The V gene's germline CDR1 is KGHDR and CDR2 SFDVKD. With V trimmed by 4 bases and J by 9 bases, 6 bases remained unmatched. The CDR3 is made up of 14 amino acids. DNA for the CDR3: TGTGCCACCAGTGACGGGACAGGGGGGGAAAAAGCTTTCTTT. Amino acid sequence: CATSDGTGGEKAFF.

The rearrangement joins TRBV6-5 to TRBJ2-5; D might be TRBD2 (5 bases). The CDR3 has 13 residues. Germline V gene data show CDR1 as MNHEY and CDR2 as SVGAGI. With 6 bases removed from V and 1 base from J, the gap between germline ends came to 9 bases. CDR3 DNA: TGTGCCAGCAGCAAGACTATCCAAGAGACCCAGTACTTC. Its protein product is CASSKTIQETQYF.

The V call is TRBV10-1, the J call TRBJ2-7, with D hard to call. The germline CDR1 and CDR2 sequences are WNHNN and SYGVQD (reference sequence). CDR3 length: 12 residues. V lost 3 bases and J lost 5, with 8 bases in between. The CDR3 DNA is TGCGCCAGCAGTGACCCCGGAGACGAGCAGTACTTC. Translation: CASSDPGDEQYF.

The chain links TRBV7-2 to TRBJ2-7, with D perhaps TRBD1 (7 bases). This CDR3 contains 16 residues. CDR1 is SGHTA, CDR2 FQGNSA, per germline. The ends were cut back, 1 base at V and 3 bases at J, with 16 bases in the middle. The CDR3 spells CASSLGSAGGNYEQYF. The CDR3 region has the DNA TGTGCCAGCAGCTTAGGGTCGGCAGGGGGGAACTACGAGCAGTACTTC.

Note on this clone: The junction departs from germline at one end; a sequencing error may be responsible. This chain connects TRBV7-9 to TRBJ2-2, with TRBD2 matching over 12 bases. From germline, CDR1 is SEHNR and CDR2 FQNEAQ (reference sequence). CDR3 size: 15 residues. The CDR3 DNA reads TGTGCCAGCAGCCTAGCGGGAGGGACCACCGGGGAGCTGTTTTTT. Translating it yields CASSLAGGTTGELFF.

The V and J genes are TRBV10-2 and TRBJ2-1; D remains unclear. Between the trimmed V and J ends, which lost 0 bases and 12 bases, there was a span of 9 bases. The CDR3 loop spans 12 amino acids. The germline V gene encodes CDR1 WSHSY and CDR2 SAAADI. CDR3 sequence: CASSESTWGQFF. CDR3 DNA sequence: TGCGCCAGCAGTGAGTCGACATGGGGGCAGTTCTTC.

The CDR3 loop reads CASSSAQGATFSGANVLTF. CDR3 coding DNA: TGTGCCAGCAGCTCAGCCCAGGGGGCTACTTTTTCTGGGGCCAACGTCCTGACTTTC. The chain is built from TRBV11-2 and TRBJ2-6, with 8 bases aligning to TRBD1. The CDR3 extends over 19 amino acids. Germline CDR1 is SGHAT and CDR2 is FQNNGV. After removal of 4 bases from V and 1 base from J, the junction contained 12 bases not matched to a gene. Full variable domain (outside the CDR3, taken from reference TRBV11-2 and TRBJ2-6): EAGVAQSPRYKIIEKRQSVAFWCNPISGHATLYWYQQILGQGPKLLIQFQNNGVVDDSQLPKDRFSAERLKGVDSTLKIQPAKLEDSAVYLCASSSAQGATFSGANVLTFGAGSRLTVL.

The V and J genes are TRBV2 and TRBJ2-7; 9 positions agree with TRBD1. Per the germline V gene, CDR1 is SNHLY and CDR2 is FYNNEI. The CDR3 contains 18 residues. With 4 bases clipped from V and 0 bases from J, the junction kept 13 bases outside the gene matches. The CDR3 DNA reads as TGTGCCAGCAGTGTGTCGGGACAGGGTGAACTAAGCTCCTACGAGCAGTACTTC. Amino acid sequence: CASSVSGQGELSSYEQYF.

This clone appeared a single time. The CDR3 loop reads CASSLGMFHRDGDTEAFF. The CDR3 nucleotides read TGTGCCAGCAGTTTGGGTATGTTTCACAGGGATGGGGACACTGAAGCTTTCTTT. The rearrangement joins TRBV28 to TRBJ1-1; maybe TRBD1 (6 bases). The CDR3 loop spans 18 amino acids. From germline, CDR1 is MDHEN and CDR2 SYDVKM. V lost 3 bases, J lost 3 bases, and 23 bases lay in between.

This chain links TRBV28 with TRBJ1-2; D might be TRBD1 (6 bases). The CDR3 is made up of 13 amino acids. V was shortened by 11 bases and J by 1 base, with 14 bases between the two germline ends. CDR1 is MDHEN, CDR2 SYDVKM, per germline. The DNA of the CDR3 is TGTGCCCTATACGGGGGGCTTAACTATGGCTACACCTTC. Protein product: CALYGGLNYGYTF.

This clone was seen a handful of times. This sequence joins TRBV6-5 and TRBJ1-1; D ambiguous. V lost 7 bases and J lost 7, with 19 bases in between. The CDR3 runs to 14 residues. In germline, CDR1 is MNHEY, CDR2 SVGAGI. In nucleotides, the CDR3 is TGTGCCAGCACCCTCGCCCCAGGAGTAGGTGAAGCTTTCTTT. This encodes CASTLAPGVGEAFF.

This clone is a singleton in its sample. V usage is TRBV19 and J usage is TRBJ2-7; no reliable D call. This CDR3 is 15 amino acids long. V gave up 0 bases and J gave up 4 bases, with 13 bases separating them. From germline, CDR1 is LNHDA and CDR2 SQIVND (reference sequence). In DNA, the CDR3 is TGTGCCAGTAGTATAGATCTCGGCCCAATTTACGAGCAGTACTTC. This codes for CASSIDLGPIYEQYF.

J is TRBJ2-1 and V is TRBV27, with 10 positions matching TRBD2. Germline V gives CDR1 MNHEY, CDR2 SMNVEV (reference sequence). With 1 base clipped from V and 6 bases from J, the junction kept 6 bases outside the gene matches. There are 16 residues in the CDR3. The CDR3 here is CASSLYPSGRANEQFF. In nucleotides, the CDR3 is TGTGCCAGCAGTTTATATCCCAGCGGGAGGGCCAATGAGCAGTTCTTC.